Listed below are T cell receptor beta chains from one sample, sequenced in a study of cytomegalovirus exposure and HLA in healthy donors. This table comes from immunoSEQ multiplex PCR, and its TCRdb copy is limited to in-frame clones, with some not included. The sample yields about 170,000 clones, roughly 85% seen once. Sequences were obtained from PBMCs. These receptors all stem from a young man in good health and CMV-seropositive. The CDR3 runs from the conserved cysteine through the conserved F or W. The D gene is left open where the match is weak. The size field is filled for only some rows; it gives once, few, many or a size class.

j_call: TRBJ2-6; clone_size: few; v_call: TRBV5-1; d_call: TRBD2; cdr3_nt: TGCGCCAGCAGCTTGGGGACTAGCGGGTACTCTGGGGCCAACGTCCTGACTTTC; cdr3_aa: CASSLGTSGYSGANVLTF
j_call: TRBJ2-1; clone_size: -; v_call: TRBV10-3; d_call: TRBD2; cdr3_nt: TGTGCCATCAGTGAGGAATCTTTAGGGGGACTAGCGTTCTACAATGAGCAGTTCTTC; cdr3_aa: CAISEESLGGLAFYNEQFF
j_call: TRBJ2-2; clone_size: -; v_call: TRBV27; d_call: -; cdr3_nt: TGTGCCAGTCGACGAAGGAGGGCCGGGGAGCTGTTTTTT; cdr3_aa: CASRRRRAGELFF
j_call: TRBJ1-1; clone_size: -; v_call: TRBV7-9; d_call: TRBD1; cdr3_nt: TGTTCCAGCAGCTTAGTTAAGACGGACAGGGGGCGCGGAAACACTGAAGCTTTCTTT; cdr3_aa: CSSSLVKTDRGRGNTEAFF
j_call: TRBJ2-5; clone_size: -; v_call: TRBV13; d_call: -; cdr3_nt: TGTGCCAGCAGCCCTGGACTGCAGACCCAGTACTTC; cdr3_aa: CASSPGLQTQYF
j_call: TRBJ1-2; clone_size: -; v_call: TRBV27; d_call: -; cdr3_nt: TGTGCCAGCAGTTCCCTCGGGTTTAACTATGGCTACACCTTC; cdr3_aa: CASSSLGFNYGYTF
j_call: TRBJ2-5; clone_size: -; v_call: TRBV5-1; d_call: TRBD2; cdr3_nt: TGCGCCAGCAGCTGGGGCGGGAGGGCCGGTGAGACCCAGTACTTC; cdr3_aa: CASSWGGRAGETQYF
j_call: TRBJ1-5; clone_size: -; v_call: TRBV7-2; d_call: TRBD1; cdr3_nt: TGTGCCAGCAGCTTATCGACAGGGCAGGGAATCCAGCCCCAGCATTTT; cdr3_aa: CASSLSTGQGIQPQHF
j_call: TRBJ1-2; clone_size: -; v_call: TRBV6-5; d_call: TRBD1; cdr3_nt: TGTGCCAGCAGTCAGGACAGGACATATGGCTACACCTTC; cdr3_aa: CASSQDRTYGYTF
j_call: TRBJ2-2; clone_size: once; v_call: TRBV9; d_call: TRBD1; cdr3_nt: TGTGCCAGCACCCCAGGGGGCACCGGGGAGCTGTTTTTT; cdr3_aa: CASTPGGTGELFF
j_call: TRBJ1-4; clone_size: -; v_call: TRBV5-1; d_call: TRBD1; cdr3_nt: TGCGCCAGCAGCTCCGGGACAGGGGGCCGAACTAATGAAAAACTGTTTTTT; cdr3_aa: CASSSGTGGRTNEKLFF
j_call: TRBJ2-5; clone_size: -; v_call: TRBV11-3; d_call: -; cdr3_nt: TGTGCCAGCAGCCCCTCCGAGACCCAGTACTTC; cdr3_aa: CASSPSETQYF
j_call: TRBJ1-5; clone_size: few; v_call: TRBV19; d_call: -; cdr3_nt: TGTGCCAGTAGTATAGGGCTTACCCAGCCCCAGCATTTT; cdr3_aa: CASSIGLTQPQHF
j_call: TRBJ2-7; clone_size: -; v_call: TRBV7-9; d_call: TRBD1; cdr3_nt: TGTGCCAGCAGCTTGGGACAGGGTTTCGAGCAGTACTTC; cdr3_aa: CASSLGQGFEQYF
j_call: TRBJ1-2; clone_size: -; v_call: TRBV7-9; d_call: -; cdr3_nt: TGTGCCAGCACCCCGGGAGCAAACTATGGCTACACCTTC; cdr3_aa: CASTPGANYGYTF
j_call: TRBJ2-7; clone_size: few; v_call: TRBV5-1; d_call: -; cdr3_nt: TGCGCCAGCAGCCAAGCTGACGAGCAGTACTTC; cdr3_aa: CASSQADEQYF
j_call: TRBJ1-1; clone_size: -; v_call: TRBV19; d_call: TRBD1; cdr3_nt: TGTGCCAGTAAGAGGGGGCTGAACACTGAAGCTTTCTTT; cdr3_aa: CASKRGLNTEAFF
j_call: TRBJ2-7; clone_size: -; v_call: TRBV6-5; d_call: TRBD1; cdr3_nt: TGTGCCAGCAGCCGGACAGGGGCCTCCTACGAGCAGTACTTC; cdr3_aa: CASSRTGASYEQYF
j_call: TRBJ1-6; clone_size: -; v_call: TRBV2; d_call: TRBD1; cdr3_nt: TGTGCCAGCAGAAAAGACAGGGACGCTTCACCCCTCCACTTT; cdr3_aa: CASRKDRDASPLHF
j_call: TRBJ1-5; clone_size: -; v_call: TRBV4-1; d_call: -; cdr3_nt: TGCGCCAGCAGCCAAGGGTCCGGCGGATATAGCAATCAGCCCCAGCATTTT; cdr3_aa: CASSQGSGGYSNQPQHF
j_call: TRBJ2-7; clone_size: -; v_call: TRBV7-9; d_call: TRBD2; cdr3_nt: TGTTCCAGCAGCCCCTTGGGGACTAGCGGGTACACCTACGAGCAGTACTTC; cdr3_aa: CSSSPLGTSGYTYEQYF
j_call: TRBJ2-5; clone_size: -; v_call: TRBV6-5; d_call: TRBD2; cdr3_nt: TGTGCCAGCAGTCCCCCCAGACTAGCGGGGGAGACCCAGTACTTC; cdr3_aa: CASSPPRLAGETQYF
j_call: TRBJ2-1; clone_size: once; v_call: TRBV7-3; d_call: TRBD1; cdr3_nt: TGTGCCAGCAGCTTAAAATCAGCGGGACAGGGCCACAATGAGCAGTTCTTC; cdr3_aa: CASSLKSAGQGHNEQFF
j_call: TRBJ2-5; clone_size: -; v_call: TRBV5-1; d_call: -; cdr3_nt: TGCGCCAGCAGCTTGACTCTAGCGCGCCAAGAGACCCAGTACTTC; cdr3_aa: CASSLTLARQETQYF
j_call: TRBJ2-7; clone_size: -; v_call: TRBV11-3; d_call: -; cdr3_nt: TGTGCCAGCAGCTTAGGCCTGACGGAGACCTACGAGCAGTACTTC; cdr3_aa: CASSLGLTETYEQYF
j_call: TRBJ2-1; clone_size: once; v_call: TRBV7-9; d_call: TRBD2; cdr3_nt: TGTGCCTGTAACCCCGGGGACTATACCAATGAGCAGTTCTTC; cdr3_aa: CACNPGDYTNEQFF
j_call: TRBJ2-3; clone_size: -; v_call: TRBV11-3; d_call: TRBD1; cdr3_nt: TGTGCCAGCAGCTTAGGGGACAGGGTACAAGCAGATACGCAGTATTTT; cdr3_aa: CASSLGDRVQADTQYF
j_call: TRBJ2-5; clone_size: -; v_call: TRBV5-4; d_call: -; cdr3_nt: TGTGCCGCTACTAGAGCGGAGGGGTACCAAGAGACCCAGTACTTC; cdr3_aa: CAATRAEGYQETQYF
j_call: TRBJ2-1; clone_size: -; v_call: TRBV18; d_call: TRBD2; cdr3_nt: TGTGCCAGCTCGCCACCGACTAGCGGCCCTGAGCAGTTCTTC; cdr3_aa: CASSPPTSGPEQFF
j_call: TRBJ2-3; clone_size: -; v_call: TRBV5-1; d_call: TRBD2; cdr3_nt: TGCGCCAGCAGTTTTAGCGGGAGGTACACAGATACGCAGTATTTT; cdr3_aa: CASSFSGRYTDTQYF
j_call: TRBJ1-1; clone_size: -; v_call: TRBV5-1; d_call: TRBD1; cdr3_nt: TGCGCCAGCAGCCATAACAGGGGTGGGGACACTGAAGCTTTCTTT; cdr3_aa: CASSHNRGGDTEAFF
j_call: TRBJ1-4; clone_size: -; v_call: TRBV30; d_call: TRBD1; cdr3_nt: TGTGCCTGCGCCGGGACAGGGTCAACTAATGAAAAACTGTTTTTT; cdr3_aa: CACAGTGSTNEKLFF
j_call: TRBJ2-3; clone_size: -; v_call: TRBV7-9; d_call: -; cdr3_nt: TGTGCCAGCGGCTTAGCGCTGGTATACGGGAGCACAGATACGCAGTATTTT; cdr3_aa: CASGLALVYGSTDTQYF
j_call: TRBJ1-3; clone_size: -; v_call: TRBV18; d_call: -; cdr3_nt: TGTGCCAGCTCAACGGACATTATCTCTGGAAACACCATATATTTT; cdr3_aa: CASSTDIISGNTIYF
j_call: TRBJ2-1; clone_size: -; v_call: TRBV5-4; d_call: -; cdr3_nt: TGTGCCAGCAGTCCGGGATGGGACAATGAGCAGTTCTTC; cdr3_aa: CASSPGWDNEQFF
j_call: TRBJ2-1; clone_size: -; v_call: TRBV6-6; d_call: -; cdr3_nt: TGTGCCAGCAGTGCTCCGGACTGGTTTGGGGATGAGCAGTTCTTC; cdr3_aa: CASSAPDWFGDEQFF
j_call: TRBJ2-3; clone_size: -; v_call: TRBV14; d_call: TRBD1; cdr3_nt: TGTGCCAGCAGCCTAAGACAGGGCGGTAGCACAGATACGCAGTATTTT; cdr3_aa: CASSLRQGGSTDTQYF
j_call: TRBJ1-1; clone_size: -; v_call: TRBV19; d_call: TRBD1; cdr3_nt: TGTGCCAGTACCTTTGACAGGGGGGACACTGAAGCTTTCTTT; cdr3_aa: CASTFDRGDTEAFF